Shown below are 29 T cell receptor beta chains from a single sample sequenced in a study of cytomegalovirus exposure and HLA in healthy donors. The primer mix had 60 Vbeta and 13 Jbeta primers. Here immunoSEQ multiplex PCR was the method, and the copy in TCRdb shows in-frame clones only, minus some. The table includes tens of thousands of clones, 76% detected once. Specimen: PBMCs. Source of these receptors: a man aged 30 to 45 in good health and CMV-seropositive.

The CDR3 region is CASSLSSGSSYEQYF. For the CDR3, the DNA is TGCGCCAGCAGCTTGAGCAGCGGTAGCTCCTACGAGCAGTACTTC. J is TRBJ2-7 and V is TRBV5-1; possible D gene TRBD2, 5 bases. V lost 1 base, J lost 0 bases, and 11 bases lay in between. This CDR3 has 15 residues. Germline CDR1 is SGHRS and CDR2 is YFSETQ.

This rearrangement joins TRBV27 to TRBJ2-1; 7 bases are shared with TRBD2. The CDR3 is 17 residues long. Germline CDR1 is MNHEY and CDR2 is SMNVEV (reference sequence). The V gene end was trimmed by 6 bases and the J gene end by 4 bases; junction bases not matched to a gene: 15. This chain's CDR3 is CASSLLSSGKLYNEQFF. CDR3 coding DNA: TGTGCCAGCAGCTTACTCTCAAGCGGGAAACTTTACAATGAGCAGTTCTTC.

The CDR3 here is CASSIRDKAYEQYF. As DNA, the CDR3 is TGTGCCAGTAGTATTCGTGACAAGGCCTACGAGCAGTACTTC. The chain recombines TRBV19 with TRBJ2-7; D unclear. Germline V gene lookup returns CDR1 LNHDA and CDR2 SQIVND (reference sequence). This CDR3 has 14 residues. V was clipped by 3 bases and J by 2 bases, with 11 bases between them. Full variable domain (remainder filled in from reference TRBV19 and TRBJ2-7): DGGITQSPKYLFRKEGQNVTLSCEQNLNHDAMYWYRQDPGQGLRLIYYSQIVNDFQKGDIAEGYSVSREKKESFPLTVTSAQKNPTAFYLCASSIRDKAYEQYFGPGTRLTVT.

The rearrangement uses TRBV11-2 and TRBJ2-1, with D unresolved. CDR1 and CDR2 (germline): SGHAT, FQNNGV. V shed 5 bases and J shed 6 bases, with 8 bases lying between them. The CDR3 is 12 residues long. The CDR3 DNA follows: TGTGCCAGCAGCCTACCCCTCAATGAGCAGTTCTTC. Translation gives CASSLPLNEQFF.

The CDR3 loop is CASSTPGHKTVENTEAFF. The DNA of the CDR3 is TGTGCCAGTAGTACCCCGGGACATAAAACGGTCGAGAACACTGAAGCTTTCTTT. The rearrangement uses TRBV19 and TRBJ1-1, with a weak D call TRBD1 (6 bases). There are 18 residues in the CDR3. Germline V lookup: CDR1 LNHDA, CDR2 SQIVND (reference sequence). Trimming left V 4 bases short and J 1 base short, with 22 bases between.

This clone came up once. The V call is TRBV4-2, the J call TRBJ1-5, with TRBD1 matching 8 bases. CDR1 is LGHNA, CDR2 YNFKEQ, per germline. With V trimmed by 1 base and J by 0 bases, 5 bases remained unmatched. This CDR3 contains 17 residues. For the CDR3, the DNA is TGTGCCAGCAGCCAAGTCGAGGACAGGGTTAGCAATCAGCCCCAGCATTTT. Encoded protein: CASSQVEDRVSNQPQHF.

This chain connects TRBV4-3 to TRBJ1-1; D is undetermined. This CDR3 has 16 residues. Germline V gene lookup returns CDR1 LGHNA and CDR2 YSLEER. V was cut by 3 bases and J by 0 bases, with 14 bases left in between. CDR3 residues: CASSQYTSALNTEAFF. CDR3 nucleotides: TGCGCCAGCAGCCAGTACACGTCCGCCTTGAACACTGAAGCTTTCTTT.

The chain couples TRBV7-3 to TRBJ2-1, with TRBD2 matching over 7 bases. J lost 0 bases, V lost 1 base, and 6 bases had no gene match. Germline loops: CDR1 SGHTA, CDR2 FQGTGA. This CDR3 contains 17 residues. In DNA, the CDR3 is TGTGCCAGCAGCTTAAGTTTGGGCGGGAGCTCCTACAATGAGCAGTTCTTC. Translating it yields CASSLSLGGSSYNEQFF. Together with reference TRBV7-3 and TRBJ2-1, the CDR3 gives the full variable domain: GAGVSQTPSNKVTEKGKYVELRCDPISGHTALYWYRQSLGQGPEFLIYFQGTGAADDSGLPNDRFFAVRPEGSVSTLKIQRTERGDSAVYLCASSLSLGGSSYNEQFFGPGTRLTVL.

This clone was seen only once. V and J are TRBV15 and TRBJ1-2; 7 bases line up with TRBD1. The germline CDR1 and CDR2 sequences are LNHNV and YYDKDF (reference sequence). The CDR3 loop spans 15 amino acids. The V and J ends lost 8 bases and 8 bases, in that order; junction bases with no gene match: 17. CDR3 loop: CATSMSPGGVSGYTF. CDR3 bases: TGTGCCACCTCAATGTCCCCAGGGGGAGTTTCCGGCTACACCTTC.

This chain connects TRBV29-1 to TRBJ2-5; no clear D gene. Germline V gene sequence: CDR1 SQVTM, CDR2 ANQGSEA. Trimming pared 4 bases from V and 7 bases from J, leaving 16 bases between. This CDR3 contains 13 residues. The CDR3 bases are TGCAGCGTTGTTTGGCCTGCTTCAGGGACCCAGTACTTC. This encodes CSVVWPASGTQYF.

The chain is built from TRBV5-1 and TRBJ2-2, with D tentatively TRBD1 (6 bases). This CDR3 contains 14 residues. Germline V gene lookup returns CDR1 SGHRS and CDR2 YFSETQ. V was trimmed by 0 bases and J by 6 bases, leaving 9 bases between them. CDR3 region: CASSLEAGAGELFF. The CDR3 DNA is TGCGCCAGCAGCTTGGAGGCAGGGGCCGGGGAGCTGTTTTTT. Full variable domain (remainder filled in from reference TRBV5-1 and TRBJ2-2): KAGVTQTPRYLIKTRGQQVTLSCSPISGHRSVSWYQQTPGQGLQFLFEYFSETQRNKGNFPGRFSGRQFSNSRSEMNVSTLELGDSALYLCASSLEAGAGELFFGEGSRLTVL.

The chain is built from TRBV19 and TRBJ1-5; a weak D match, TRBD1 (6 bases). V dropped 1 base and J dropped 2 bases, with 12 bases sitting between them. Germline CDR1 reads LNHDA; CDR2 reads SQIVND (reference sequence). This CDR3 is 16 amino acids long. The CDR3 protein is CASSIVGAGGNQPQHF. CDR3 coding DNA: TGTGCCAGTAGTATAGTGGGGGCGGGAGGCAATCAGCCCCAGCATTTT.

Of note for this clone: At one of its ends the junction is not consistent with the germline gene, which may arise from a read error. This chain joins TRBV28 and TRBJ2-5, with TRBD2 matching 9 bases. The CDR3 totals 14 residues. The germline V gene has CDR1 MDHEN and CDR2 SYDVKM. CDR3 sequence reads: CASTLAGEGETQYF. The CDR3, as DNA: TGTGCCAGCACTTTAGCGGGAGAAGGAGAGACCCAGTACTTC.

This rearrangement joins TRBV21-1 to TRBJ1-4; the table's D call TRBD1 went unverified against the DNA. TRBV21-1 is a listed pseudogene. This CDR3 has 16 amino acids. In DNA form, the CDR3 reads TGTGCCAGCAGCAAAGAGACCCCTGGGCCTAATGAAAAACTGTTTTTT. Amino acids: CASSKETPGPNEKLFF.

V gene TRBV7-9 combines with J gene TRBJ2-7; 7 bases fit TRBD2. Germline V CDR1 and CDR2: SEHNR, FQNEAQ (reference sequence). CDR3 size: 15 residues. For the CDR3, the DNA is TGTTCCAGCAGCTCGCCCCGGGGGGTCCTCTACGAGCAGTACGTC. Protein product: CSSSSPRGVLYEQYV.

This rearrangement joins TRBV18 to TRBJ2-1; 10 bases agree with TRBD1. Germline assignment: CDR1 KGHSH and CDR2 LQKENI. CDR3 length equals 15 residues. J was trimmed by 4 bases and V by 4 bases; bases with no gene match: 4. The chain's CDR3 is CASSHRQGAYNEQFF. The CDR3 DNA sequence: TGTGCCAGCTCACACCGACAGGGGGCATACAATGAGCAGTTCTTC.

This chain connects TRBV2 to TRBJ2-5; D remains ambiguous. The end of the DNA fits TRBJ2-7 better, so the J call may be wrong. The CDR3 covers 11 residues. Germline lookup yields CDR1 SNHLY and CDR2 FYNNEI. The CDR3 spells CASSLSYEQYF. The CDR3 DNA sequence: TGTGCCAGCAGTCTATCCTACGAGCAGTACTTC.

This rearrangement joins TRBV19 to TRBJ2-2; TRBD2 agrees at 7 bases. This CDR3 region has 15 residues. Germline-derived CDR1 and CDR2 are LNHDA and SQIVND (reference sequence). V dropped 6 bases and J dropped 6; count of bases not matched to a gene: 10. In DNA, the CDR3 is TGTGCCAGTAGGCCCCGGGGGAGGGGCGCCGGGGAGCTGTTTTTT. Its protein product is CASRPRGRGAGELFF.

This chain connects TRBV10-1 to TRBJ2-7; tentative D call: TRBD1 (5 bases). The CDR3 covers 13 residues. Looked up from germline, CDR1 is WNHNN and CDR2 is SYGVQD (reference sequence). Trimming cost V 6 bases and J 5 bases, with 14 bases left between them. This chain's CDR3 is CASSPTASNEQYF. DNA for the CDR3: TGCGCCAGCAGCCCGACAGCTTCAAACGAGCAGTACTTC.

The genes are TRBV10-3 and TRBJ2-5; TRBD1 agrees at 7 bases. V was clipped by 0 bases and J by 5 bases; unmatched bases: 6. The V gene's germline CDR1 is ENHRY and CDR2 SYGVKD. There are 15 residues in the CDR3. The CDR3 nucleotides are TGTGCCATCAGTGAGTCGAAACAGGGGATGGAGACCCAGTACTTC. It translates to CAISESKQGMETQYF.

This chain joins TRBV28 and TRBJ1-2; D ambiguous. V lost 4 bases and J 6 bases, leaving 15 bases between the germline ends. The CDR3 loop spans 14 amino acids. CDR1 MDHEN and CDR2 SYDVKM come from the germline V gene. The CDR3 spells CASSSPPAEDGYTF. The CDR3 DNA follows: TGTGCCAGCAGTTCCCCCCCGGCTGAGGATGGCTACACCTTC.

The rearrangement uses TRBV7-3 and TRBJ2-1; 12 bases are a match to TRBD2. CDR1 is SGHTA and CDR2 is FQGTGA in the germline V gene. The CDR3 loop spans 15 amino acids. The V segment lost 5 bases and the J segment 9 bases; nucleotides outside the gene matches: 8. CDR3: CASSPGLAGPSEQFF. The CDR3 region has the DNA TGTGCCAGCAGCCCCGGACTAGCGGGGCCAAGTGAGCAGTTCTTC. The full variable domain, in which reference TRBV7-3 and TRBJ2-1 provide the parts outside the CDR3, is GAGVSQTPSNKVTEKGKYVELRCDPISGHTALYWYRQSLGQGPEFLIYFQGTGAADDSGLPNDRFFAVRPEGSVSTLKIQRTERGDSAVYLCASSPGLAGPSEQFFGPGTRLTVL.

This clone was counted a few times. V and J are TRBV9 and TRBJ2-5; D is uncertain. Germline V gene data show CDR1 as SGDLS and CDR2 as YYNGEE. V shed 0 bases and J shed 2 bases, with 17 bases lying between them. The CDR3 runs to 17 residues. The CDR3 bases are TGTGCCAGCAGCGTAGAGTGGGCAGAGCCTGGACAAGAGACCCAGTACTTC. It codes for CASSVEWAEPGQETQYF.

The chain links TRBV13 to TRBJ1-2, with D possibly TRBD1 on 6 matching bases. The germline gives CDR1 PRHDT, CDR2 FYEKMQ (reference sequence). V was pared by 4 bases and J by 2 bases, with 8 bases between. The CDR3 runs 13 residues. The CDR3 is CASSSQGNYGYTF. The CDR3 DNA is TGTGCCAGCAGCTCACAGGGAAACTATGGCTACACCTTC. The whole variable domain, remainder taken from reference TRBV13 and TRBJ1-2, is AAGVIQSPRHLIKEKRETATLKCYPIPRHDTVYWYQQGPGQDPQFLISFYEKMQSDKGSIPDRFSAQQFSDYHSELNMSSLELGDSALYFCASSSQGNYGYTFGSGTRLTVV.

This sequence joins TRBV6-6 and TRBJ1-2, with D tentatively TRBD1 (5 bases). The CDR3 spans 14 residues. Germline CDR1 MNHNY, CDR2 SVGAGI (reference sequence). Trimming took off 4 bases at V and 2 bases at J, with 11 bases between the two ends. CDR3 loop: CASSSRGGNYGYTF. The CDR3 DNA sequence: TGTGCCAGCAGTTCACGCGGGGGGAACTATGGCTACACCTTC.

CDR3 sequence (DNA): TGCGCCAGCAGCCAAGGGCGGGACTTAACCTACGAGCAGTACTTC. It is translated as CASSQGRDLTYEQYF. The V call is TRBV4-1, the J call TRBJ2-7; possible D gene TRBD2, 6 bases. Germline assignment: CDR1 MGHRA and CDR2 YSYEKL. CDR3 length: 15 amino acids. V lost 1 base, J lost 2 bases, and 12 bases lay in between.

The chain has TRBV5-5 and TRBJ2-7, with 13 bases matching TRBD2. This CDR3 contains 14 residues. V dropped 4 bases and J dropped 4; count of bases not matched to a gene: 2. The V gene's germline CDR1 is SGHKS and CDR2 YYEKEE (reference sequence). The CDR3 coding sequence is TGTGCCAGCAGCCCGACTAGCGGGAGGTACGAGCAGTACTTC. Amino acids: CASSPTSGRYEQYF.

A remark on this clone: Additional DNA sequences in this sample encode the identical CDR3. The genes are TRBV4-1 and TRBJ2-5; TRBD1 aligns across 8 bases. The germline gives CDR1 MGHRA, CDR2 YSYEKL. J gave up 1 base and V 4 bases, and 14 bases lay outside the gene matches. The CDR3 consists of 18 residues. CDR3 nucleotides: TGCGCCAGCAGCCTCAACCCAGCAGGGGGCCTTTTCCAAGAGACCCAGTACTTC. Protein sequence: CASSLNPAGGLFQETQYF.

The CDR3 DNA reads TGTGCCAGCAGTGACTCCACGGGCATTCAGTACTTC. Translation gives CASSDSTGIQYF. The V and J genes are TRBV6-4 and TRBJ2-4; D is undetermined. The CDR3 contains 12 residues. Per germline, CDR1 MRHNA and CDR2 SNTAGT. V gave up 0 bases and J gave up 9 bases, with 6 bases separating them.